Described below is a single T cell receptor beta chain sequence and its context. The antigen is not known. The data stem from a study of T cell responses to AZD1222 COVID-19 vaccine. Overall study results and limits: Close to half of all spike-specific TCRs reportedly target regions of the variants that are unmutated. At 160-218 and 743-854, vaccine-associated CD4 TCRs were dominant, and they spanned spike.

The CDR3 has 14 residues. V was cut by 10 bases and J by 0 bases, with 12 bases left in between. Looked up from germline, CDR1 is KGHDR and CDR2 is SFDVKD. Sequencing was performed with immunoSEQ multiplex PCR; in TCRdb, only in-frame clones are kept and a portion is missing. The sample has around 120,000 clones, just over 90% seen once. The receptor was derived from an adult who received the AZD1222 COVID-19 vaccine. The V gene is TRBV24-1, the J gene TRBJ2-1; D ambiguous. The input for sequencing was peripheral blood, taken 28 days after the second AZD1222 dose. CDR3 protein: CATQAASSYNEQFF. CDR3 sequence (DNA): TGTGCCACGCAGGCTGCCAGCTCCTACAATGAGCAGTTCTTC.